A single T cell receptor beta chain is shown here with its context. Its recognized antigen is unknown. No clone much larger than this one lies a single base away; base qualities are absent. The treatment or condition label of this sample denotes: in vitro stimulation with specific CMV peptide epitopes to enrich CMV-specific T cells. This sample is drawn from a study of T cell repertoires in cytomegalovirus infection (dated by TCRdb to the late 2010s). The study in broad terms: Alongside well-studied HLA-B-restricted epitopes, the peptide stimulations were aimed at recently identified HLA-C-restricted CMV epitopes, whose presentation resists viral immunomodulation. Because public TCR beta signatures pointed to carriage of CMV infection together with the matching HLA type, the HLA type of each donor mattered for the analysis.

Sequencer: Illumina HiSeq 1500. TCRdb cleaned the public reads at Q25 with fastp, built clones with MiXCR and kept in-frame beta chains. Here each entry gathers all rows of one CDR3 protein and keeps the most common genes and DNA. This sample lists 30,000 to 40,000 distinct CDR3 sequences; about 52% were detected once. Over 75% of the sample goes to the ten largest clones. What the authors observed across the whole study: The ex vivo response was dominated by HLA-C-restricted CMV-specific TCR beta clonotypes, which also provided the single most frequent clonotype in two of eight donors. In both this cohort and an independent roughly 350-donor cohort, the cumulative frequency of public TCR beta family members distinguished carriers of CMV infection plus the relevant HLA type.

The CDR3 numbers 15 residues from cysteine through phenylalanine. The only DNA kept is the CDR3, 45 bases in frame from the first base. CDR1 and CDR2 were assigned from the germline V gene (reference sequence) as LNHDA and SQIVND. At the junction V is shortened by 6 bases and J by 3 bases, with 12 bases in between. The receptor comes from a human donor in good health (CMV status not recorded). Some clones in this sample may be carry-over from other donors' samples. The sequence links TRBV19 to TRBJ1-6; the D gene cannot be named for sure. The source was CD8+ T cells from cultured PBMCs, collected from culture after CMV antigen stimulation. The nucleotides are TGTGCCAGTAGCCCCTCTGCCAGCTATAATTCACCCCTCCACTTT. Its protein reads: CASSPSASYNSPLHF. With the portions outside the CDR3 filled from the reference TRBV19 and TRBJ1-6 genes, the complete variable region becomes DGGITQSPKYLFRKEGQNVTLSCEQNLNHDAMYWYRQDPGQGLRLIYYSQIVNDFQKGDIAEGYSVSREKKESFPLTVTSAQKNPTAFYLCASSPSASYNSPLHFGNGTRLTVT.